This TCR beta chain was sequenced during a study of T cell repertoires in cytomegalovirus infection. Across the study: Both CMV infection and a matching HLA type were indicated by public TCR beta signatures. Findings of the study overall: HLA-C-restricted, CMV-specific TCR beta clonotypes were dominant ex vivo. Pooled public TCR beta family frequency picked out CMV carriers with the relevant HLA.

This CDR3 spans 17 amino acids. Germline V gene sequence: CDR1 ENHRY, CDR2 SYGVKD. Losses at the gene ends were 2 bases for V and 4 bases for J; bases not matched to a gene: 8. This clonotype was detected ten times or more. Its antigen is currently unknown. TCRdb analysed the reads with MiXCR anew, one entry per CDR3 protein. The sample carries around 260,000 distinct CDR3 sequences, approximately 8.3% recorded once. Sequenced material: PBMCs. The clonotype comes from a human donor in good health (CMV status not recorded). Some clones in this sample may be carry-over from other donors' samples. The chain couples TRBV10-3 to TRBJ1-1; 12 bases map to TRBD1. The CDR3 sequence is CAISERAPGQGATEAFF. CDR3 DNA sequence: TGTGCCATCAGTGAGAGGGCACCGGGACAGGGGGCCACTGAAGCTTTCTTT.